This entry features one TCR beta chain sequence. MiXCR, applied by TCRdb to the RT-PCR reads, yields one record per CDR3 protein. Of around 700,000 distinct CDR3 sequences in the sample, 12% to 15% were seen once. What was sequenced was memory CD4+ T cells from blood. The TCR sequence derives from a female donor in good health, serving as a healthy control.

Here the CDR3 DNA reads TGTGCCAGCAGTTTACGCCAGGTAACAGGGAGGAGCTACACCTTC. Translated: CASSLRQVTGRSYTF. The chain uses TRBV28 and TRBJ1-2; a weak D match, TRBD1 (6 bases). CDR3 size: 15 residues. Germline V CDR1 and CDR2: MDHEN, SYDVKM. Trimming removed 2 bases at V and 9 bases at J, with 19 bases between.